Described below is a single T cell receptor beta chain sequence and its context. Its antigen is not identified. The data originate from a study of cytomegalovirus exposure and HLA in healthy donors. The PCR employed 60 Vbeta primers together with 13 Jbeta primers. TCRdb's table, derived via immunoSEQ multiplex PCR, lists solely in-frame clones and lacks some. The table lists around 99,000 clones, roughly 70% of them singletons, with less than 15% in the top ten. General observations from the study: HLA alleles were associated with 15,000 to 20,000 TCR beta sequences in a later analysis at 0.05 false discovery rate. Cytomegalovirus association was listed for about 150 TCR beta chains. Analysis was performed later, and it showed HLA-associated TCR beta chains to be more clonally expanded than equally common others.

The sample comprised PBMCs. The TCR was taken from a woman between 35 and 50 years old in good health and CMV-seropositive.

The CDR3 nucleotides are TGTGCCAGCAGCTTAAACCGAGGGCTTGGGGCTTTCTTT. Residues: CASSLNRGLGAFF. The chain joins TRBV7-2 to TRBJ1-1, with D unresolved. This CDR3 spans 13 amino acids. Germline V gives CDR1 SGHTA, CDR2 FQGNSA. V gave up 2 bases and J gave up 11 bases, with 15 bases separating them.